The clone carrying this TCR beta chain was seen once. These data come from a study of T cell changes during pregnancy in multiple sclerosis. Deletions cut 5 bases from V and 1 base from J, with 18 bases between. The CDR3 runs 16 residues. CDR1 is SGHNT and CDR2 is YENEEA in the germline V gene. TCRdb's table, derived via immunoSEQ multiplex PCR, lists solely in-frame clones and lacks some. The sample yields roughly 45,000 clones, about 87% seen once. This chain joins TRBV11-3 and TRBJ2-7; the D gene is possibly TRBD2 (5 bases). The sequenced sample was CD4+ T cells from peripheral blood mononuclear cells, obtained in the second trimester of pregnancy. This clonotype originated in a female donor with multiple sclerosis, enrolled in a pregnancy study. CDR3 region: CASSLGRGEGSYEQYF. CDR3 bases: TGTGCCAGCAGCCTAGGCCGGGGAGAGGGATCCTACGAGCAGTACTTC.